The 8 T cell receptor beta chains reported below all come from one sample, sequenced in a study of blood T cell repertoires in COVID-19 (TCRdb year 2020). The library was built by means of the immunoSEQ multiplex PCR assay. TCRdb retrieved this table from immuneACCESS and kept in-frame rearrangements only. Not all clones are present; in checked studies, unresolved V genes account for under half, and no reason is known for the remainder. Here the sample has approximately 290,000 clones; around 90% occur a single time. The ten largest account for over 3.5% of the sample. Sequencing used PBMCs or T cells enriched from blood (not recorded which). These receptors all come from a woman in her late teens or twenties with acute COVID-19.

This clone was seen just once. Here the CDR3 reads CASSPLGLAGDTQYF. In nucleotides, the CDR3 is TGTGCCAGCAGCCCCCTTGGACTAGCGGGAGATACGCAGTATTTT. This rearrangement joins TRBV3-1 (or the pseudogene TRBV3-2) to TRBJ2-3; 11 bases are a match to TRBD2. Germline lookup yields CDR1 LGHDT and CDR2 YNNKEL (reference sequence). CDR3 size: 15 residues. V shed 4 bases, J shed 5 bases, and the junction held 5 bases outside the gene matches.

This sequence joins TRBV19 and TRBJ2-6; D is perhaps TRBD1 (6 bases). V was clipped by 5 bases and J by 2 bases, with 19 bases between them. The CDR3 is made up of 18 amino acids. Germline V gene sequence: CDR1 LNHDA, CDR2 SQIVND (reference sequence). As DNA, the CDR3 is TGTGCCAGTAGTGTTTACAGGGTAAGGAGAACTGGGGCCAACGTCCTGACTTTC. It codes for CASSVYRVRRTGANVLTF.

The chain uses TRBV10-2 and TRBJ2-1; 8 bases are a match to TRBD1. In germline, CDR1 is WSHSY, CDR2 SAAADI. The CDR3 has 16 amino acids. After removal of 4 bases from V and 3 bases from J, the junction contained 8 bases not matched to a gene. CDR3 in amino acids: CASSGGQGAFYNEQFF. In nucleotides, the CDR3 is TGCGCCAGCAGTGGGGGGCAGGGGGCCTTCTACAATGAGCAGTTCTTC.

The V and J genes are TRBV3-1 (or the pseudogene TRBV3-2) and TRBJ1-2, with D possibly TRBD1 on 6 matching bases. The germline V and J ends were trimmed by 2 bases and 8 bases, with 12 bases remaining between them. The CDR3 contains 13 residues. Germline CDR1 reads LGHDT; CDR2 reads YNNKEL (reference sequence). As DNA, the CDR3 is TGTGCCAGCAGCCAACAACAGGGTAAAGGCTACACCTTC. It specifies CASSQQQGKGYTF.

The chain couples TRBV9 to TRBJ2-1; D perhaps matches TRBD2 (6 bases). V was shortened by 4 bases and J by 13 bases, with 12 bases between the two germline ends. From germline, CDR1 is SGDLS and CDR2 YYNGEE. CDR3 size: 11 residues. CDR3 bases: TGTGCCAGCAGCCCGGGGGAGGAACAGTTCTTC. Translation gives CASSPGEEQFF.

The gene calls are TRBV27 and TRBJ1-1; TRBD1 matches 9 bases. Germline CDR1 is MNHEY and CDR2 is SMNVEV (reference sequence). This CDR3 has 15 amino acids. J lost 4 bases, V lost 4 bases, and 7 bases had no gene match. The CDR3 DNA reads TGTGCCAGCAGTTCAACAGGGGGCCGGGGCACTGAAGCTTTCTTT. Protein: CASSSTGGRGTEAFF.

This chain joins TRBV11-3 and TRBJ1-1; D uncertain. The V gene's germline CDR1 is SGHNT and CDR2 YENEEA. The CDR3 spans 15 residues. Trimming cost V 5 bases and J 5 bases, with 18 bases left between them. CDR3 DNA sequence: TGTGCCAGCAGCCGATCCCCAGATGGTGGTACTGAAGCTTTCTTT. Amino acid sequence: CASSRSPDGGTEAFF.

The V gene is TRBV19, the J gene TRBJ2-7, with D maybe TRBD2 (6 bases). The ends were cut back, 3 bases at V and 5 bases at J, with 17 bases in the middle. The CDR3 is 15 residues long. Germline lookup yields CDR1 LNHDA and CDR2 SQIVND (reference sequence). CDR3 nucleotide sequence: TGTGCCAGTAGTATGGGGGGACGGGATTTCGACGAGCAGTACTTC. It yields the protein CASSMGGRDFDEQYF.